These 18 T cell receptor beta chains share one sample of origin, sequenced in a study of early T cells in non-severe SARS-CoV-2 infection. TCRdb used MiXCR to reprocess the 5' RACE reads, holding one entry per CDR3 protein. This sample has tens of thousands of distinct CDR3 sequences, with approximately 10% found just once. Sequencing used whole blood, obtained at baseline. The receptor source for this set is an adult who was a healthcare worker with PCR-confirmed SARS-CoV-2 infection or an uninfected control (not recorded which).

This clonotype was seen a few times. J is TRBJ2-3 and V is TRBV4-3; no reliable D call. The germline CDR1 and CDR2 sequences are LGHNA and YSLEER. Trimming took 0 bases from V and 1 from J, leaving 8 bases between them. The CDR3 is made up of 15 amino acids. The CDR3, as DNA: TGCGCCAGCAGCCAAGACCTCACAGGCACAGATACGCAGTATTTT. Translated, it gives CASSQDLTGTDTQYF.

The rearrangement uses TRBV12-3 or TRBV12-4 and TRBJ1-5, with 7 bases matching TRBD1. The V gene end was trimmed by 6 bases and the J gene end by 4 bases; junction bases not matched to a gene: 3. This CDR3 is built from 13 residues. The DNA for the CDR3 is TGTGCCAGCAGAGCGACAGGGAATCAGCCCCAGCATTTT. Translated: CASRATGNQPQHF.

The chain uses TRBV29-1 and TRBJ2-1, with D possibly being TRBD2 (5 bases). V was shortened by 7 bases and J by 7 bases, with 8 bases between the two germline ends. Per germline, CDR1 SQVTM and CDR2 ANQGSEA. This CDR3 is built from 10 residues. CDR3 amino acids: CSGWENEQFF. CDR3 in DNA: TGCAGCGGGTGGGAGAATGAGCAGTTCTTC.

The genes are TRBV5-1 and TRBJ2-5; 8 bases are shared with TRBD2. From germline, CDR1 is SGHRS and CDR2 YFSETQ. The CDR3 loop spans 14 amino acids. Trimming removed 0 bases from V and 5 bases from J; junction bases left unmatched: 3. As DNA, the CDR3 is TGCGCCAGCAGCTTGGCTAGCGGGCCGGAGACCCAGTACTTC. This encodes CASSLASGPETQYF.

This clonotype was recorded at least ten times. V and J are TRBV28 and TRBJ2-3; D uncertain. V was shortened by 8 bases and J by 2 bases, with 8 bases between the two germline ends. The CDR3 totals 12 residues. Germline loops: CDR1 MDHEN, CDR2 SYDVKM. In nucleotides, the CDR3 is TGTGCCAGCTGTCTTCTCACAGATACGCAGTATTTT. Protein product: CASCLLTDTQYF. The entire variable domain, with the rest obtained from reference TRBV28 and TRBJ2-3, is as follows: DVKVTQSSRYLVKRTGEKVFLECVQDMDHENMFWYRQDPGLGLRLIYFSYDVKMKEKGDIPEGYSVSREKKERFSLILESASTNQTSMYLCASCLLTDTQYFGPGTRLTVL.

Many counts were recorded for this clonotype. The J gene is TRBJ1-5, the V gene TRBV27; 8 bases agree with TRBD1. This CDR3 contains 14 residues. CDR1 and CDR2 from the germline V gene are MNHEY and SMNVEV (reference sequence). V dropped 6 bases and J dropped 7; count of bases not matched to a gene: 8. CDR3 DNA sequence: TGTGCCAGCAGCTTTGGACAGGGTCGACAGCCCCAGCATTTT. Protein sequence: CASSFGQGRQPQHF.

This clonotype was recorded only once. The chain combines TRBV6-2 or TRBV6-3 with TRBJ1-1, with 9 bases fitting TRBD1. Trimming cost V 1 base and J 7 bases; bases outside gene matches: 1. Germline lookup yields CDR1 MNHEY and CDR2 SVGEGT. There are 13 residues in the CDR3. The CDR3 reads CASSYYRGREAFF. CDR3 DNA: TGTGCCAGCAGTTACTACAGGGGGCGTGAAGCTTTCTTT.

This clonotype has more than one count but fewer than ten. The V and J genes are TRBV7-8 and TRBJ2-2; D remains ambiguous. Germline CDR1 reads SGHVS; CDR2 reads FQNEAQ. The CDR3 runs to 15 residues. Between the trimmed V and J ends, which lost 5 bases and 4 bases, there was a span of 14 bases. This CDR3 is CASSLVVIGTGELFF. CDR3 DNA: TGTGCCAGCAGCCTGGTGGTAATAGGCACCGGGGAGCTGTTTTTT.

This clonotype was counted once. The chain has TRBV9 and TRBJ2-7; D assignment may be TRBD1 or TRBD2 (5 bases each). There are 14 residues in the CDR3. Germline V gene lookup returns CDR1 SGDLS and CDR2 YYNGEE. V was pared by 0 bases and J by 6 bases, with 13 bases between. CDR3: CASSVDEGFTEQYF. The CDR3 DNA follows: TGTGCCAGCAGCGTAGACGAGGGGTTTACCGAGCAGTACTTC.

In this sample, this clonotype turned up many times. This chain connects TRBV25-1 to TRBJ1-1, with D possibly matching TRBD1 (5 bases). V was trimmed by 6 bases and J by 3 bases, leaving 11 bases between them. The CDR3 is 13 residues long. The V gene's germline CDR1 is MGHDK and CDR2 SYGVNS. CDR3 sequence: CASSKWGYTEAFF. The CDR3 DNA sequence: TGTGCCAGCAGCAAGTGGGGGTACACTGAAGCTTTCTTT.

This chain connects TRBV20-1 to TRBJ2-1; 11 bases fit TRBD2. CDR1 is DFQATT, CDR2 SNEGSKA, per germline (reference sequence). The CDR3 is made up of 15 amino acids. The trim removed 3 bases at V and 8 bases at J, leaving 9 bases unmatched. In nucleotides, the CDR3 is TGCAGTGCTAGGACTAGCGGGGCCCCAGGGGATGAGCAGTTCTTC. Translated, it gives CSARTSGAPGDEQFF.

The CDR3 sequence is CASSYFTGTSGNTIYF. For the CDR3, the DNA is TGTGCCAGCAGTTACTTTACAGGGACCTCTGGAAACACCATATATTTT. V is TRBV6-5 and J is TRBJ1-3, with D perhaps TRBD1 (6 bases). The CDR3 has 16 amino acids. Looked up from germline, CDR1 is MNHEY and CDR2 is SVGAGI. Between the trimmed V and J ends, which lost 1 base and 0 bases, there was a span of 10 bases.

The chain is built from TRBV11-2 and TRBJ2-1, with 12 bases fitting TRBD2. Per germline, CDR1 SGHAT and CDR2 FQNNGV. V dropped 5 bases and J dropped 0; count of bases not matched to a gene: 5. This CDR3 has 17 amino acids. This CDR3 reads CASSDGLAGFSYNEQFF. Written as DNA, the CDR3 is TGTGCCAGCAGCGATGGACTAGCGGGGTTCTCCTACAATGAGCAGTTCTTC.

In its sample, this clonotype was seen a few times. This sequence joins TRBV29-1 and TRBJ2-7, with D possibly TRBD1 on 8 matching bases. Germline V gene data show CDR1 as SQVTM and CDR2 as ANQGSEA. CDR3 size: 13 residues. V was pared by 5 bases and J by 1 base, with 12 bases between. The CDR3 protein is CSVSQGGSYEQYF. The DNA for the CDR3 is TGCAGCGTTTCACAGGGGGGGTCCTACGAGCAGTACTTC.

This clonotype was recorded at least ten times. The rearrangement uses TRBV30 and TRBJ1-1; tentative D call: TRBD1 (6 bases). The V end lost 0 bases, the J end lost 1 base, and 6 bases lay between the germline ends. This CDR3 has 13 residues. Germline CDR1 and CDR2: GTSNPN and SVGIG (reference sequence). CDR3 in amino acids: CAWSVGGNTEAFF. CDR3 coding DNA: TGTGCCTGGAGTGTAGGGGGGAACACTGAAGCTTTCTTT.

Points on this clonotype: A much more abundant neighbour one base away suggests this may be a read error. V usage is TRBV12-3 or TRBV12-4 and J usage is TRBJ2-7, with 7 bases lining up with TRBD1. CDR3 length equals 14 residues. CDR3 loop: CVSSFWDSTYEQYF. The CDR3 bases are TGTGTCAGCAGTTTCTGGGACAGTACCTACGAGCAGTACTTC.

The chain links TRBV5-5 to TRBJ2-7; TRBD1 matches 11 bases. The CDR3 totals 15 residues. Germline loops: CDR1 SGHKS, CDR2 YYEKEE (reference sequence). V shed 7 bases, J shed 1 base, and the junction held 7 bases outside the gene matches. This CDR3 is CASGGQGAVSYEQYF. The DNA for the CDR3 is TGTGCCAGCGGAGGACAGGGGGCCGTATCCTACGAGCAGTACTTC.

The CDR3 loop is CASSVGGSTDTQYF. The CDR3 DNA reads as TGTGCCAGCAGCGTTGGGGGGAGCACAGATACGCAGTATTTT. The rearrangement uses TRBV2 and TRBJ2-3, with D possibly matching TRBD2 (6 bases). V was shortened by 6 bases and J by 0 bases, with 10 bases between the two germline ends. CDR3 length equals 14 residues. Germline assignment: CDR1 SNHLY and CDR2 FYNNEI. The full variable domain, in which reference TRBV2 and TRBJ2-3 provide the parts outside the CDR3, is EPEVTQTPSHQVTQMGQEVILRCVPISNHLYFYWYRQILGQKVEFLVSFYNNEISEKSEIFDDQFSVERPDGSNFTLKIRSTKLEDSAMYFCASSVGGSTDTQYFGPGTRLTVL.